This is a list of T cell receptor beta chains from one sample in a study of immune characterization of retroperitoneal liposarcoma. TCRdb reprocessed the PCR reads with MiXCR, giving one entry per CDR3 protein. The sample has about 18,000 distinct CDR3 sequences; 37% are singletons. The sequencing sample was made of blood. The receptors stem from a male donor with retroperitoneal liposarcoma. Both conserved end residues are part of each CDR3. The D gene is left open where the match is weak. Only some rows state a clone size, as once, few, many or a class for expanded clones.

>15|medium-sized|TRBD2|TRBJ2-1|TRBV7-2
TGTGCCAGCAGCCCAGATAGCGGGAGGTACAATGAGCAGTTCTTC
CASSPDSGRYNEQFF
>13|few|NA|TRBJ1-1|TRBV12-3/TRBV12-4
TGTGCCAGCAGTTTAGACCCCCTGGGGGAAGCTTTCTTT
CASSLDPLGEAFF
>14|many|TRBD2|TRBJ2-7|TRBV6-1
TGTGCCAGCAGTGAAGTGGGGGGGGTCTACGAGCAGTACTTC
CASSEVGGVYEQYF
>14|few|NA|TRBJ2-7|TRBV6-5
TGTGCCAGCAGCGAGCGGGTGCCCCCCTACGAGCAGTACTTC
CASSERVPPYEQYF
>15|many|NA|TRBJ2-5|TRBV27
TGTGCCAGCAGTTTTACCCGACACCGCCAAGAGACCCAGTACTTC
CASSFTRHRQETQYF
>15|NA|TRBD1|TRBJ2-7|TRBV7-2
TGTGCCAGCAGCTTAGCGTGGGACAGATTTTACGAGCAGTACTTC
CASSLAWDRFYEQYF
>14|NA|NA|TRBJ1-2|TRBV6-1
TGTGCCAGCAGTGAACATCAGGGATCCTATGGCTACACCTTC
CASSEHQGSYGYTF
>15|once|NA|TRBJ2-1|TRBV7-3
TGTGCCAGCAGCTGGGTAGGTCAACAGGGAGAGCCCCAGTTCTTC
CASSWVGQQGEPQFF
>14|NA|NA|TRBJ2-1|TRBV12-3/TRBV12-4
TGTGCCAGCAGTTTCGAGGGGCTCTACAATGAGCAGTTCTTC
CASSFEGLYNEQFF
>11|many|NA|TRBJ2-7|TRBV12-3/TRBV12-4
TGTGCCAGCAGCCGCAACTACGAGCAGTACTTC
CASSRNYEQYF
>13|NA|NA|TRBJ2-1|TRBV6-1
TGTGCCACCGTAGGGGTAGTCTACAATGAGCAGTTCTTC
CATVGVVYNEQFF
>12|many|TRBD2|TRBJ2-1|TRBV11-3
TGTGCCAGCAGCTTTAGGGACTACGAGCAGTTCTTC
CASSFRDYEQFF
>15|many|NA|TRBJ2-1|TRBV6-2/TRBV6-3
TGTGCCAGCGGGGTGGGGGGCGGGATACGTCGGGGGCAGTTCTTC
CASGVGGGIRRGQFF
>11|few|NA|TRBJ2-5|TRBV12-3/TRBV12-4
TGTGCCAGCAGCCCAGGGGGGGCCCAGTACTTC
CASSPGGAQYF
>14|NA|TRBD2|TRBJ2-2|TRBV11-2
TGTGCCAGCAGCTCGTGGGGGGGACCCGGGGAGCTGTTTTTT
CASSSWGGPGELFF
>16|many|NA|TRBJ2-3|TRBV7-6
TGTGCCAGCAGTCACCGACCGCCAACCAGCACAGATACGCAGTATTTT
CASSHRPPTSTDTQYF
>13|few|NA|TRBJ1-1|TRBV7-3
TGTGCCAGCAGCTACAGCCTGAACACTGAAGCTTTCTTT
CASSYSLNTEAFF
>14|few|NA|TRBJ2-1|TRBV11-2
TGTGCCAGCAGCTTCGCCGGGCCCAACTACGAGCAGTTCTTC
CASSFAGPNYEQFF
>13|many|NA|TRBJ2-1|TRBV7-2
TGTGCCAGCAGCCTCGACGGGGGCTACGAGCAGTTCTTC
CASSLDGGYEQFF
>15|many|TRBD1|TRBJ2-1|TRBV7-2
TGTGCCAGCAGCTCTCCCGGGACAGGGTCAGGCGAGCAGTTCTTC
CASSSPGTGSGEQFF
>11|NA|NA|TRBJ2-3|TRBV6-6
TGTGCCAGCAGCCAGGACTATTCGCAGTATTTT
CASSQDYSQYF
>15|many|TRBD1|TRBJ2-7|TRBV27
TGTGCCAGCAGTCCCCTGACAGGGGTCTTAGGCGAGCAGTACTTC
CASSPLTGVLGEQYF
>13|NA|NA|TRBJ1-2|TRBV11-2
TGTGCCAGCAGCTTAGGGAGGACATCAGGCTACACCTTC
CASSLGRTSGYTF
>14|NA|TRBD2|TRBJ2-7|TRBV12-3/TRBV12-4
TGTGCCAGCAGTCTAGCGGGAGGGCCCTACGAGCAGTACTTC
CASSLAGGPYEQYF
>18|few|NA|TRBJ2-6|TRBV7-4
TGTGCCAGCAGCTCCTACCGGGACATAAGCTCTGGGGCCAACGTCCTGACTTTC
CASSSYRDISSGANVLTF
>14|medium-sized|TRBD2|TRBJ2-1|TRBV7-2
TGTGCCAGCAGCCGCGGGGGGGCCCTCTGGGAGCAGTTCTTC
CASSRGGALWEQFF
>16|few|NA|TRBJ2-7|TRBV10-1
TGCGCCAGCAGTGAGGTTTTTTCGGCGAGCTCCTACGAGCAGTACTTC
CASSEVFSASSYEQYF
>17|NA|TRBD2|TRBJ2-7|TRBV5-6
TGTGCCAGCAGCCAATATCGGCCTAGCGGGAGGGCCTACGAGCAGTACTTC
CASSQYRPSGRAYEQYF
>14|NA|TRBD2|TRBJ2-3|TRBV6-1
TGTGCCAGCAGACGACTAGCGGCTACGTCGACGCAGTATTTT
CASRRLAATSTQYF
>15|NA|TRBD2|TRBJ2-3|TRBV6-1
TGTGCCAGCAGTAGCGGGGGGGTTAGCACAGATACGCAGTATTTT
CASSSGGVSTDTQYF
>18|medium-sized|NA|TRBJ2-6|TRBV6-6
TGTGCCAGCAGTTACTTGTCTAGGCGTAGCTCTGGGGCCAACGTCCTGACTTTC
CASSYLSRRSSGANVLTF
>14|many|TRBD2|TRBJ2-1|TRBV7-9
TGTGCCAGCAGCCGGACTAGCGGGAGCTACGAGCAGTTCTTC
CASSRTSGSYEQFF
>14|NA|TRBD1|TRBJ2-7|TRBV7-2
TGTGCCAGCAGCTTGGGACAGTATCCCTACGAGCAGTACTTC
CASSLGQYPYEQYF
>14|many|TRBD1|TRBJ2-5|TRBV11-1
TGTGCCAGCAGCAGAAGGGGGCCTTGGGAGACCCAGTACTTC
CASSRRGPWETQYF
>14|NA|NA|TRBJ1-2|TRBV6-5
TGTGCCAGCAGTTACGCTGTACCTAGTCGTGGCTACACCTTC
CASSYAVPSRGYTF
>13|NA|NA|TRBJ2-2|TRBV10-3
TGTGCCATCAGTGATTGGAGCACCGGGGAGCTGTTTTTT
CAISDWSTGELFF
>16|many|TRBD2|TRBJ2-1|TRBV11-3
TGTGCCAGCAGCTTAGTTGTGCGGGAGGGCCGAGAGACCCAGTTCTTC
CASSLVVREGRETQFF
>17|many|TRBD1|TRBJ2-1|TRBV7-8
TGTGCCAGCAGCTCGATATTCCCCGGGACAGTCCAAGAGACCCAGTTCTTC
CASSSIFPGTVQETQFF
>14|many|NA|TRBJ2-5|TRBV12-3/TRBV12-4
TGTGCCAGCACCTTGGGGGGTTCCCAAGAGACCCAGTACTTC
CASTLGGSQETQYF
>16|many|TRBD2|TRBJ2-1|TRBV7-2
TGTGCCAGCAGCACGAGGGCGGGAGCGGTACACAATGAGCAGTTCTTC
CASSTRAGAVHNEQFF
>16|NA|TRBD1|TRBJ1-6|TRBV7-8
TGTGCCAGCCGCTTAGGGCCGGGACAGGGTCGATCACCCCTCCACTTT
CASRLGPGQGRSPLHF
>15|few|TRBD2|TRBJ2-3|TRBV11-2
TGTGCCAGCAGCTTAGCGGGGGGTGGGGCAGATACGCAGTATTTT
CASSLAGGGADTQYF
>11|many|NA|TRBJ2-7|TRBV12-5
TGTGCTAGTGGTTTGTACTACGAGCAGTACTTC
CASGLYYEQYF
>15|NA|NA|TRBJ2-5|TRBV24-1
TGTGCCACCAGTGAGAGACGGACTAACCAAGAGACCCAGTACTTC
CATSERRTNQETQYF